This entry is about one T cell receptor beta chain. The antigen remains undetermined. These data come from a study of siplizumab effects on memory and regulatory T cells. Sequencing of each sample assayed some 9.4 x 10^4 TCR templates. Profiling relied on immunoSEQ multiplex PCR, and the TCRdb table lists in-frame clones only, not all of them. Of some 100,000 clones listed, approximately 93% are singletons. The study, taken as a whole, reports: On average, roughly 70% of mappable alloreactive CD4+ clones were Treg-derived under siplizumab, against about 27% in controls. There was no confirmation of the suppressive function of proliferating Tregs from siplizumab cultures.

Trimming left V 0 bases short and J 7 bases short, with 19 bases between. The CDR3 has 17 amino acids. The germline V gene has CDR1 LNHDA and CDR2 SQIVND (reference sequence). The chain uses TRBV19 and TRBJ1-5; tentatively, D is TRBD1 (6 bases). Sequenced material: CD8+ T cells sorted from blood. This receptor was taken from a human donor in good health. The CDR3 DNA reads TGTGCCAGTAGTATAGATATGGCAGGGGAATCAGAGCAGCCCCAGCATTTT. Amino acid sequence: CASSIDMAGESEQPQHF. The full variable domain, rest sourced from reference TRBV19 and TRBJ1-5, is DGGITQSPKYLFRKEGQNVTLSCEQNLNHDAMYWYRQDPGQGLRLIYYSQIVNDFQKGDIAEGYSVSREKKESFPLTVTSAQKNPTAFYLCASSIDMAGESEQPQHFGDGTRLSIL.